These 20 T cell receptor beta chains came from one sample sequenced in a study of response to subunit inactivated influenza vaccine. One entry per CDR3 protein, called by TCRdb with MiXCR from the RT-PCR reads. The sample holds roughly 710,000 distinct CDR3 sequences, 11% to 15% seen once. This material consisted of PBMCs from blood, taken 14 to 15 days before vaccination. These receptors all come from a man aged 50 or older who received an inactivated influenza vaccine.

This chain joins TRBV11-2 and TRBJ2-2; D is unclear. The CDR3 sequence is 14 residues long. Trimming stripped 6 bases from V and 5 bases from J, with 13 bases between. Germline CDR1 is SGHAT and CDR2 is FQNNGV. The CDR3 sequence is CASSWPYGTGELFF. CDR3 DNA sequence: TGTGCCAGCAGTTGGCCTTATGGAACCGGGGAGCTGTTTTTT. Combining the CDR3 with reference TRBV11-2 and TRBJ2-2 gives the whole variable domain EAGVAQSPRYKIIEKRQSVAFWCNPISGHATLYWYQQILGQGPKLLIQFQNNGVVDDSQLPKDRFSAERLKGVDSTLKIQPAKLEDSAVYLCASSWPYGTGELFFGEGSRLTVL.

In DNA, the CDR3 is TGTGCCACTAAGGGAGCGGGAGCGGCTAAGGGTACGCAGTATTTT. It codes for CATKGAGAAKGTQYF. The rearrangement uses TRBV6-1 and TRBJ2-3; the match to TRBD2 covers 8 bases. With V trimmed by 10 bases and J by 8 bases, 17 bases remained unmatched. Germline V gene data show CDR1 as MNHNS and CDR2 as SASEGT. The CDR3 length is 15 residues.

The sample holds a few counts of this clonotype. The rearrangement joins TRBV7-2 to TRBJ2-7, with a tentative D call TRBD1 (5 bases). V was clipped by 5 bases and J by 1 base, with 12 bases between them. The CDR3 covers 14 residues. Germline V gives CDR1 SGHTA, CDR2 FQGNSA. In DNA form, the CDR3 reads TGTGCCAGCAGCGCTAACCCAGGGTCCTACGAGCAGTACTTC. It specifies CASSANPGSYEQYF. Based on the CDR3 plus reference TRBV7-2 and TRBJ2-7, the full variable domain is GAGVSQSPSNKVTEKGKDVELRCDPISGHTALYWYRQSLGQGLEFLIYFQGNSAPDKSGLPSDRFSAERTGGSVSTLTIQRTQQEDSAVYLCASSANPGSYEQYFGPGTRLTVT.

The table lists this clonotype with many counts. A read error may account for a junction end that differs from germline. This rearrangement joins TRBV7-7 to TRBJ2-2; the D gene could be TRBD1 or TRBD2 (5 bases each). The CDR3 is 16 amino acids. The germline V gene has CDR1 SSHAT and CDR2 FNYEAQ (reference sequence). The DNA of the CDR3 is TGTGCTAGCAGCCCCACCGGGACGGGTGGCACCGGGGAGCTGTTTTTT. Its protein product is CASSPTGTGGTGELFF.

The V call is TRBV20-1, the J call TRBJ1-1, with D tentatively TRBD1 (6 bases). The CDR3 totals 15 residues. V was trimmed by 3 bases and J by 1 base, leaving 15 bases between them. Germline V gives CDR1 DFQATT, CDR2 SNEGSKA (reference sequence). CDR3 sequence: CSASMAGAANTEAFF. In DNA form, the CDR3 reads TGCAGTGCTAGTATGGCGGGGGCGGCGAACACTGAAGCTTTCTTT.

This clonotype has only a few counts. The chain joins TRBV12-3 or TRBV12-4 to TRBJ1-1; TRBD1 matches 7 bases. V shed 5 bases and J 0 bases; nucleotides not matched to a gene: 6. This CDR3 spans 15 amino acids. The CDR3 sequence: CASSGTAFLNTEAFF. The CDR3 DNA sequence: TGTGCCAGCAGTGGGACAGCCTTCTTGAACACTGAAGCTTTCTTT.

This clonotype has just a few counts. The chain has TRBV4-1 and TRBJ2-7, with D perhaps assigned TRBD1 or TRBD2 (5 bases each). With 1 base removed from V and 4 bases from J, the gap between germline ends came to 14 bases. Germline loops: CDR1 MGHRA, CDR2 YSYEKL. The length of the CDR3 is 15 residues. The CDR3 loop is CASSQGGKGAYEQYF. The CDR3 coding sequence is TGCGCCAGCAGCCAAGGAGGGAAAGGGGCGTACGAGCAGTACTTC.

V and J are TRBV5-1 and TRBJ2-1, with 12 bases aligning to TRBD1. CDR1 is SGHRS, CDR2 YFSETQ, per germline. V shed 4 bases, J shed 7 bases, and the junction held 6 bases outside the gene matches. This CDR3 is built from 15 residues. The CDR3 loop reads CASSEGQGAQNEQFF. The CDR3 nucleotides are TGCGCCAGCAGCGAGGGACAGGGGGCGCAGAATGAGCAGTTCTTC.

The chain combines TRBV6-2 or TRBV6-3 with TRBJ2-7, with D uncertain. The CDR3 extends over 13 amino acids. Deletions cut 2 bases from V and 3 bases from J, with 8 bases between. CDR1 and CDR2 from the germline V gene are MNHEY and SVGEGT. CDR3 amino acids: CASSYTDVYEQYF. The CDR3 DNA is TGTGCCAGCAGTTACACGGACGTCTACGAGCAGTACTTC.

This clonotype was seen more than once but under ten times. V and J are TRBV4-3 and TRBJ2-1; D may be TRBD2 (5 bases). Germline V gene sequence: CDR1 LGHNA, CDR2 YSLEER. The CDR3 covers 15 residues. V gave up 3 bases and J gave up 2 bases, with 11 bases separating them. CDR3 bases: TGCGCCAGCAGCCAGGCGAGAGGGACCTACAATGAGCAGTTCTTC. This sequence encodes CASSQARGTYNEQFF.

The genes are TRBV2 and TRBJ1-2; 8 nucleotides agree with TRBD1. In germline, CDR1 is SNHLY, CDR2 FYNNEI. V lost 3 bases to trimming and J lost 4 bases; unmatched junction nucleotides: 7. CDR3 size: 15 residues. CDR3 sequence reads: CASSDPQGGSYGYTF. The DNA of the CDR3 is TGTGCCAGCAGTGACCCACAGGGGGGCAGCTATGGCTACACCTTC.

The chain recombines TRBV3-1 with TRBJ2-7; maybe TRBD1 (6 bases). The V and J ends lost 3 bases and 0 bases respectively, with 6 bases between them. Germline V gene sequence: CDR1 LGHDT, CDR2 YNNKEL (reference sequence). This CDR3 spans 13 amino acids. The CDR3 nucleotides are TGTGCCAGCAGCCAGGGGGCCTCCTACGAGCAGTACTTC. This gives the protein CASSQGASYEQYF.

A few counts support this clonotype. The chain joins TRBV7-2 to TRBJ2-3; 7 bases fit TRBD2. The CDR3 extends over 16 amino acids. V was pared by 2 bases and J by 1 base, with 6 bases of the junction left unmatched. Germline CDR1 SGHTA, CDR2 FQGNSA. CDR3 coding DNA: TGTGCCAGCAGCTTATCGGCTAGCGGACGCACAGATACGCAGTATTTT. Translating gives CASSLSASGRTDTQYF.

This clonotype has more than one count but fewer than ten. The genes are TRBV7-6 and TRBJ2-1; D may match TRBD1 or TRBD2 (5 bases each). This CDR3 is 15 amino acids long. Germline CDR1 and CDR2: SGHVS and FNYEAQ. The V end lost 5 bases, the J end lost 9 bases, and 20 bases lay between the germline ends. In DNA form, the CDR3 reads TGTGCCAGCAGCCCCCTCCCGGGACGATTGGGTGAGCAGTTCTTC. It specifies CASSPLPGRLGEQFF.

This clonotype was picked up many times. The CDR3 bases are TGTGCCAGCAGGAGGGGCTGGGGCACTGAAGCTTTCTTT. It is translated as CASRRGWGTEAFF. The gene calls are TRBV11-2 and TRBJ1-1; D might be TRBD1 (5 bases). From germline, CDR1 is SGHAT and CDR2 FQNNGV. The CDR3 loop spans 13 amino acids. Trimming removed 6 bases at V and 4 bases at J, with 12 bases between.

The table lists this clonotype with a few counts. The rearrangement uses TRBV28 and TRBJ2-3; no reliable D call. The CDR3 sequence is 15 residues long. Germline CDR1 reads MDHEN; CDR2 reads SYDVKM. V was cut by 3 bases and J by 0 bases, with 10 bases left in between. The CDR3 bases are TGTGCCAGCAGTTTTGAGGCGGCTAGCACAGATACGCAGTATTTT. Translated: CASSFEAASTDTQYF. The entire variable domain, with the rest obtained from reference TRBV28 and TRBJ2-3, is as follows: DVKVTQSSRYLVKRTGEKVFLECVQDMDHENMFWYRQDPGLGLRLIYFSYDVKMKEKGDIPEGYSVSREKKERFSLILESASTNQTSMYLCASSFEAASTDTQYFGPGTRLTVL.

This clonotype has more than one count but fewer than ten. The J gene is TRBJ2-5, the V gene TRBV20-1; D assignment may be TRBD1 or TRBD2 (5 bases each). The germline CDR1 and CDR2 sequences are DFQATT and SNEGSKA (reference sequence). This CDR3 has 13 amino acids. V was pared by 0 bases and J by 7 bases, with 12 bases between. This chain's CDR3 is CSARDRSGGTQYF. In DNA form, the CDR3 reads TGCAGTGCTAGAGATCGGAGTGGGGGGACCCAGTACTTC.

This clonotype was seen ten or more times. One junction end does not reproduce the germline sequence, and a read error may be involved. Written as DNA, the CDR3 is TGCGCCAGCAGCCCCGGTGTTATGGGGGCGAACGCTGAAGCTTTCTTT. It yields the protein CASSPGVMGANAEAFF. The chain couples TRBV5-1 to TRBJ1-1; maybe TRBD1 (6 bases). This CDR3 has 16 amino acids. Per germline, CDR1 SGHRS and CDR2 YFSETQ.

In this sample, this clonotype turned up a few times. The rearrangement joins TRBV7-2 to TRBJ2-3; TRBD2 agrees at 7 bases. Trimming removed 3 bases from V and 0 bases from J; junction bases left unmatched: 3. Germline lookup yields CDR1 SGHTA and CDR2 FQGNSA. CDR3 length: 15 amino acids. The CDR3: CASSFSGSSTDTQYF. The CDR3 DNA reads as TGTGCCAGCAGCTTTAGCGGGTCTAGCACAGATACGCAGTATTTT.

This chain uses TRBV7-9 with TRBJ2-2, with 11 bases identical to TRBD2. CDR1 and CDR2 (germline): SEHNR, FQNEAQ (reference sequence). The V segment lost 3 bases and the J segment 3 bases; nucleotides outside the gene matches: 6. The CDR3 length is 17 residues. The DNA for the CDR3 is TGTGCCAGCAGCTTCTCGACTAGCGGGACCGACACCGGGGAGCTGTTTTTT. Its protein is CASSFSTSGTDTGELFF.